A single T cell receptor (beta chain) is shown here with its context. Antigen specificity is unknown. Profiling relied on immunoSEQ multiplex PCR, and the TCRdb table lists in-frame clones only, not all of them. This sample has about 580,000 clones, with nearly 98% found just once. This sample was taken from a study of shared clonotypes between healthy human individuals. Across the whole study: Three CD4 naive, three CD4 memory, two CD8 naive and one CD8 memory plate were used per donor. Study-wide results and caveats: Memory subsets generally showed lower estimated richness than naive subsets. The four-donor shared clonotypes exceeded non-shared clonotypes in generation probability, with non-shared ones scoring lower.

As defined, naive CD8 cells were CD45RO-negative and positively selected for CCR7, with terminally differentiated effector memory CD45RA+ cells excluded. CDR1 SGHAT and CDR2 FQNNGV come from the germline V gene. This CDR3 has 14 amino acids. V lost 2 bases and J 2 bases, leaving 10 bases between the germline ends. The sample comprised naive CD8+ T cells sorted from blood. The gene calls are TRBV11-2 and TRBJ2-7, with D possibly being TRBD2 (6 bases). The receptor was derived from a man under 40 in good health. This CDR3 reads CASSLPWGAYEQYF. In nucleotides, the CDR3 is TGTGCCAGCAGCTTACCTTGGGGGGCCTACGAGCAGTACTTC.